This T cell receptor (beta chain) was recovered during a study of human T cells and chemical hapten exposure. How the authors handled the data: Samples held a median of around 100,000 TCRs, range about 20,000–690,600. TCRdb re-called the RACE reads through MiXCR, storing one row per CDR3 protein. The V and J calls and clone size are TCRdb's, not the authors'. The sample has around 300,000 distinct CDR3 sequences; approximately 5.8% are singletons. The time point was: pre-sensitization, week 0. As for treatment: therapeutic diphenylcyclopropenone sensitization with weekly scalp DPC. Donors were 18 to 70-year-old alopecia patients suitable for DPC. Ten or more counts support this clonotype. What it binds is not known. Points from the study as a whole: TCRs at high frequency, those above 1 in 1000, did not change with DPC sensitization.

This clonotype was obtained from a woman younger than 30 with alopecia areata. Some clones in this sample may be carry-over from other donors' samples. The specimen comprised whole blood, sampled in connection with sensitization to the hapten diphenylcyclopropenone (DPC).

DNA of the CDR3: TGTGCCAGCAGCCAACACGACGGCGGAGGGGCCAAAAACATTCAGTACTTC. It is translated as CASSQHDGGGAKNIQYF. The gene calls are TRBV6-2 or TRBV6-3 and TRBJ2-4, with D possibly being TRBD2 (6 bases). Looked up from germline, CDR1 is MNHEY and CDR2 is SVGEGT. This CDR3 is 17 amino acids long. Deletions cut 6 bases from V and 1 base from J, with 19 bases between.